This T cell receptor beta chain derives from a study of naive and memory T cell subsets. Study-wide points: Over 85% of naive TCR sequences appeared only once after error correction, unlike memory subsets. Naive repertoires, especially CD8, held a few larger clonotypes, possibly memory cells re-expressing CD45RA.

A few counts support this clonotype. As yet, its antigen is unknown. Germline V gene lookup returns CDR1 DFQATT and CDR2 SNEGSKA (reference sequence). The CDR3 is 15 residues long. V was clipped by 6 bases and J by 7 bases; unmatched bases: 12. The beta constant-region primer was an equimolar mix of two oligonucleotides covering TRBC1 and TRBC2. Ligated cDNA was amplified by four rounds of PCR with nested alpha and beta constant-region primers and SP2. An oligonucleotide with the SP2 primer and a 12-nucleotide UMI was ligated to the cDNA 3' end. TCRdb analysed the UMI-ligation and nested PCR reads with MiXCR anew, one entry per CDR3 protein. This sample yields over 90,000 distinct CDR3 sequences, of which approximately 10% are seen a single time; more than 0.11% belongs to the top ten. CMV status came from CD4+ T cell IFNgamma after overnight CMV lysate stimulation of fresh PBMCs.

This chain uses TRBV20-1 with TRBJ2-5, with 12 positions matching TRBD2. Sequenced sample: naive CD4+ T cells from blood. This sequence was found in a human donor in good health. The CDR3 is CSAEARLAGVGTQYF. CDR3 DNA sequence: TGCAGTGCCGAAGCCCGACTAGCGGGAGTGGGGACCCAGTACTTC.